These 27 T cell receptor beta chains were all obtained from the same sample, sequenced in a study of T cell responses to AZD1222 COVID-19 vaccine. This table comes from immunoSEQ multiplex PCR, and its TCRdb copy is limited to in-frame clones, with some not included. Of about 110,000 clones listed, around 94% were seen once; the top ten hold under 2.5%. Sequencing was performed on peripheral blood, taken on day 0 of AZD1222 vaccination. The receptors derive from an adult in good health.

This sequence joins TRBV19 and TRBJ2-5; D is perhaps TRBD1 or TRBD2 (5 bases each). The length of the CDR3 is 13 residues. V was clipped by 3 bases and J by 5 bases, with 10 bases between them. CDR1 is LNHDA and CDR2 is SQIVND in the germline V gene (reference sequence). In DNA form, the CDR3 reads TGTGCCAGTAGTATGAGGGGCGGGGAGACCCAGTACTTC. Residues: CASSMRGGETQYF.

A single count supports this clone. The genes are TRBV2 and TRBJ1-2, with D possibly matching TRBD1 (5 bases). Trimming removed 4 bases from V and 4 bases from J, with 13 bases in between. The germline V gene encodes CDR1 SNHLY and CDR2 FYNNEI. This CDR3 spans 14 amino acids. This chain's CDR3 is CASSGIHRSYGYTF. CDR3 nucleotide sequence: TGTGCCAGCAGTGGCATTCACAGGTCCTATGGCTACACCTTC.

The chain carries TRBV11-2 and TRBJ2-1; maybe TRBD1 (5 bases). The CDR3 covers 13 residues. Trimming left V 3 bases short and J 5 bases short, with 8 bases between. From germline, CDR1 is SGHAT and CDR2 FQNNGV. The CDR3 DNA is TGTGCCAGCAGCTTTAGGGGAAACAATGAGCAGTTCTTC. Translation gives CASSFRGNNEQFF.

This clone appeared once. The V gene is TRBV5-6, the J gene TRBJ1-2, with D possibly matching TRBD1 (5 bases). CDR3 length equals 14 residues. Germline CDR1 SGHDT, CDR2 YYEEEE. Trimming left V 1 base short and J 2 bases short, with 9 bases between. CDR3 sequence reads: CASSLRGGNYGYTF. The DNA for the CDR3 is TGTGCCAGCAGCTTGCGGGGCGGAAACTATGGCTACACCTTC.

The gene calls are TRBV6-5 and TRBJ1-2; D ambiguous. This CDR3 has 13 residues. The V end was cut by 8 bases, the J end by 6 bases, with 16 bases between. In germline, CDR1 is MNHEY, CDR2 SVGAGI. CDR3 in DNA: TGTGCCAGCTGCAGTATAGGGTGGGATGGCTACACCTTC. This encodes CASCSIGWDGYTF.

This clone was detected once. J is TRBJ1-1 and V is TRBV12-2. TRBV12-2 is given as a pseudogene. The CDR3 contains 12 residues. The CDR3 nucleotides read TGTGCAAGTCGCTTAGGGTGGAGGCAAGCTTTCTTT. Its translation: CASRLGWRQAFF.

V gene TRBV28 combines with J gene TRBJ1-3, with 8 bases that match TRBD1. The CDR3 totals 15 residues. Germline values: CDR1 MDHEN, CDR2 SYDVKM. V lost 4 bases to trimming and J lost 2 bases; unmatched junction nucleotides: 4. The CDR3 DNA sequence: TGTGCCAGCAGTTCACAGGGGGGTCCTGGAAACACCATATATTTT. Amino acids: CASSSQGGPGNTIYF.

The chain has TRBV18 and TRBJ1-2; a weak D match, TRBD1 (6 bases). Germline CDR1 is KGHSH and CDR2 is LQKENI. With 0 bases removed from V and 6 bases from J, the gap between germline ends came to 11 bases. The CDR3 sequence is 14 residues long. The CDR3: CASSPPGGLDGYTF. The CDR3 DNA sequence: TGTGCCAGCTCACCACCGGGGGGGCTGGATGGCTACACCTTC.

This sequence joins TRBV2 and TRBJ2-7, with a possible D match to TRBD1 (6 bases). The CDR3 is 14 residues long. Between the trimmed V and J ends, which lost 7 bases and 0 bases, there was a span of 13 bases. CDR1 and CDR2 (germline): SNHLY, FYNNEI. Written as DNA, the CDR3 is TGTGCCAGCACCGAACAGGGTATCTCCTACGAGCAGTACTTC. Protein sequence: CASTEQGISYEQYF.

V usage is TRBV20-1 and J usage is TRBJ1-2; D unresolved. V was cut by 6 bases and J by 4 bases, with 9 bases left in between. CDR1 is DFQATT and CDR2 is SNEGSKA in the germline V gene (reference sequence). The CDR3 runs 11 residues. CDR3 protein: CSAESRYGYTF. CDR3 DNA: TGCAGTGCCGAAAGTCGCTATGGCTACACCTTC.

The chain employs TRBV2 and TRBJ2-1; D is possibly TRBD1 (5 bases). CDR1 and CDR2 from the germline V gene are SNHLY and FYNNEI. V lost 1 base to trimming and J lost 4 bases, with 11 bases between them. CDR3 length: 15 amino acids. For the CDR3, the DNA is TGTGCCAGCAGTGAAGTGGTTTCAGGGTACAATGAGCAGTTCTTC. Its protein is CASSEVVSGYNEQFF.

The chain joins TRBV2 to TRBJ2-5; D is ambiguous. With 0 bases removed from V and 2 bases from J, the gap between germline ends came to 22 bases. In germline, CDR1 is SNHLY, CDR2 FYNNEI. The CDR3 is 19 amino acids. The CDR3 DNA follows: TGTGCCAGCAGTGAAGCGCTTTCCTGGTACAGCTCATTACAAGAGACCCAGTACTTC. It is translated as CASSEALSWYSSLQETQYF.

The chain links TRBV20-1 to TRBJ2-1; 9 bases line up with TRBD1. CDR1 and CDR2 from the germline V gene are DFQATT and SNEGSKA (reference sequence). The CDR3 has 10 residues. CDR3 bases: TGCAGGGACAGGGGCAATGAGCAGTTCTTC. It specifies CRDRGNEQFF.

This rearrangement joins TRBV7-9 to TRBJ1-4; 8 bases agree with TRBD1. Germline CDR1 and CDR2: SEHNR and FQNEAQ (reference sequence). This CDR3 has 15 residues. The junction had 5 bases not matched to a gene; V was cut back by 5 bases and J by 3 bases. The CDR3 sequence: CASSPQQGANEKLFF. CDR3 nucleotides: TGTGCCAGCAGCCCGCAACAGGGGGCTAATGAAAAACTGTTTTTT.

This chain connects TRBV14 to TRBJ1-3; D is possibly TRBD1 (5 bases). This CDR3 spans 18 amino acids. Germline CDR1 reads SGHDN; CDR2 reads FVKESK. The ends were cut back, 1 base at V and 0 bases at J, with 16 bases in the middle. The CDR3 coding sequence is TGTGCCAGCAGCCAAGGACGCCTTCGGGGGAGCTCTGGAAACACCATATATTTT. The encoded protein is CASSQGRLRGSSGNTIYF.

The rearrangement uses TRBV10-1 and TRBJ2-5, with D perhaps TRBD1 (5 bases). The CDR3 sequence is 13 residues long. Germline values: CDR1 WNHNN, CDR2 SYGVQD (reference sequence). Between the trimmed V and J ends, which lost 3 bases and 4 bases, there was a span of 9 bases. The CDR3 DNA reads as TGCGCCAGCAGTGATCAGGGTAGAGAGACCCAGTACTTC. The encoded protein is CASSDQGRETQYF.

CDR3 amino acids: CASSSPGTGYSNQPQHF. CDR3 nucleotide sequence: TGTGCCAGCAGTTCGCCCGGGACAGGGTATAGCAATCAGCCCCAGCATTTT. V and J are TRBV28 and TRBJ1-5, with 9 bases lining up with TRBD1. This CDR3 contains 17 residues. Trimming cost V 4 bases and J 0 bases; bases outside gene matches: 7. CDR1 is MDHEN, CDR2 SYDVKM, per germline.

V gene TRBV7-9 combines with J gene TRBJ1-2, with a possible D match to TRBD1 (6 bases). Germline V lookup: CDR1 SEHNR, CDR2 FQNEAQ (reference sequence). Trimming shortened V by 5 bases and J by 8 bases, and 24 bases separated the two germline ends. This CDR3 is built from 16 residues. CDR3 in amino acids: CASSQGLLGRERGYTF. In nucleotides, the CDR3 is TGTGCCAGCAGCCAGGGGCTGCTGGGCAGGGAGAGAGGCTACACCTTC.

This rearrangement joins TRBV4-1 to TRBJ1-1; 7 nucleotides line up with TRBD1. Germline V gene sequence: CDR1 MGHRA, CDR2 YSYEKL. The V segment lost 4 bases and the J segment 7 bases; nucleotides outside the gene matches: 6. The CDR3 is 13 amino acids. This CDR3 reads CASSPTQGLEAFF. Here the CDR3 DNA reads TGCGCCAGCAGCCCAACACAGGGGCTTGAAGCTTTCTTT.

This clone has a single count. Written as DNA, the CDR3 is TGTGCCAGCAGTAGAGGGCGCATGGATTTCTTC. This codes for CASSRGRMDFF. The rearrangement uses TRBV12-3 or TRBV12-4 and TRBJ2-1; tentative D call: TRBD2 (5 bases). This CDR3 has 11 amino acids. Deletions cut 5 bases from V and 16 bases from J, with 15 bases between.

This chain's CDR3 is CASTRDSENTEAFF. In DNA form, the CDR3 reads TGTGCCAGCACGCGGGACAGCGAGAACACTGAAGCTTTCTTT. The chain joins TRBV6-5 to TRBJ1-1; 7 positions agree with TRBD1. V was clipped by 7 bases and J by 1 base; unmatched bases: 6. This CDR3 has 14 amino acids. CDR1 and CDR2 from the germline V gene are MNHEY and SVGAGI.

V is TRBV6-5 and J is TRBJ1-2; 9 bases are shared with TRBD1. CDR1 MNHEY and CDR2 SVGAGI come from the germline V gene. CDR3 length: 16 residues. V lost 4 bases to trimming and J lost 3 bases; unmatched junction nucleotides: 9. The DNA for the CDR3 is TGTGCCAGCAGTTCCGCCGGGACAGGGAAAGACTATGGCTACACCTTC. It yields the protein CASSSAGTGKDYGYTF.

The rearrangement joins TRBV18 to TRBJ1-2; the match to TRBD1 covers 7 bases. The CDR3 loop spans 15 amino acids. J gave up 0 bases and V 6 bases, and 7 bases lay outside the gene matches. Germline loops: CDR1 KGHSH, CDR2 LQKENI. The CDR3 here is CASSSDRQANYGYTF. The DNA of the CDR3 is TGTGCCAGCTCGTCGGACAGGCAAGCTAACTATGGCTACACCTTC.

The CDR3, as DNA: TGTGCCAGCTCACCCGGTAGCCCTTCCTACGAGCAGTACTTC. This gives the protein CASSPGSPSYEQYF. The V and J genes are TRBV18 and TRBJ2-7; D unresolved. This CDR3 contains 14 residues. Trimming took off 3 bases at V and 1 base at J, with 10 bases between the two ends. The germline V gene has CDR1 KGHSH and CDR2 LQKENI.

J is TRBJ1-1 and V is TRBV9; D is uncertain. The CDR3 runs 12 residues. Germline lookup yields CDR1 SGDLS and CDR2 YYNGEE. V dropped 6 bases and J dropped 6 bases, with 12 bases sitting between them. This CDR3 reads CASTPLGPEAFF. CDR3 DNA sequence: TGTGCCAGCACCCCTCTTGGCCCTGAAGCTTTCTTT.

The genes are TRBV5-1 and TRBJ1-2, with a weak D call TRBD1 (5 bases). V was pared by 3 bases and J by 4 bases, with 13 bases between. CDR1 is SGHRS, CDR2 YFSETQ, per germline. This CDR3 has 14 residues. The CDR3 bases are TGCGCCAGCAGCTCTGGGACGGACTCCTATGGCTACACCTTC. It yields the protein CASSSGTDSYGYTF.

The chain combines TRBV27 with TRBJ2-5; TRBD2 is a possible D gene (7 bases). CDR1 and CDR2 from the germline V gene are MNHEY and SMNVEV (reference sequence). This CDR3 contains 17 residues. The ends were cut back, 4 bases at V and 0 bases at J, with 18 bases in the middle. For the CDR3, the DNA is TGTGCCAGCAGTTCACGCCGCGGGGGCGCGCACCAAGAGACCCAGTACTTC. It specifies CASSSRRGGAHQETQYF.